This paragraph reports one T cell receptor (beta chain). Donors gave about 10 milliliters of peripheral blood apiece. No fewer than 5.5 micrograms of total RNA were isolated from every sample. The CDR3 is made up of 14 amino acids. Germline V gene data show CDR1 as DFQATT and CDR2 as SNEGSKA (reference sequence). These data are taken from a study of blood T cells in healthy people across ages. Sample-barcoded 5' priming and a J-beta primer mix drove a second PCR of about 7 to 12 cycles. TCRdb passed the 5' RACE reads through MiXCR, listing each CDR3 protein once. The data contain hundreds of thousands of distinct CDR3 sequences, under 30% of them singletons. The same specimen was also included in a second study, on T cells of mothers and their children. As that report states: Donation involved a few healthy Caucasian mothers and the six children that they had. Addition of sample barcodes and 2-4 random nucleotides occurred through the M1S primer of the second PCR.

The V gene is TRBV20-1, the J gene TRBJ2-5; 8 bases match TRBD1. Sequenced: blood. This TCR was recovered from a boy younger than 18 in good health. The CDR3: CSSSDRGGGETQYF. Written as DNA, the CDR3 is TGCAGCTCCTCCGACAGGGGTGGGGGAGAGACCCAGTACTTC.